Shown below are 23 T cell receptor beta chains from a single sample sequenced in a study of blood T cells in healthy people across ages. The second PCR ran about 6 to 12 cycles with a sample-barcoded 5' primer and J-beta primers. TCRdb reprocessed the 5' RACE reads with MiXCR, giving one entry per CDR3 protein. The table shows about 1 million distinct CDR3 sequences, with more than 35% occurring only once. The sequenced material came from blood. Receptors were obtained from a woman aged 55 to 70 in good health.

This clonotype was seen at least ten times. The rearrangement joins TRBV20-1 to TRBJ2-7, with 8 bases matching TRBD1. In germline, CDR1 is DFQATT, CDR2 SNEGSKA (reference sequence). CDR3 length: 15 residues. The V and J ends lost 2 bases and 5 bases, in that order; junction bases with no gene match: 11. The CDR3 region has the DNA TGCAGTGCTAGACGCTCCAGGGGGCGCCTGGACGAGCAGTACTTC. Translated: CSARRSRGRLDEQYF.

The sample holds a few counts of this clonotype. The chain couples TRBV20-1 to TRBJ2-5; 9 nucleotides agree with TRBD2. J gave up 7 bases and V 6 bases, and 6 bases lay outside the gene matches. CDR1 is DFQATT and CDR2 is SNEGSKA in the germline V gene (reference sequence). This CDR3 region has 12 residues. Here the CDR3 reads CSALAGVGTQYF. The CDR3 coding sequence is TGCAGTGCATTAGCGGGAGTCGGGACCCAGTACTTC.

The chain is built from TRBV14 and TRBJ2-7; D is possibly TRBD1 or TRBD2 (6 bases each). Germline V gene lookup returns CDR1 SGHDN and CDR2 FVKESK. V lost 1 base and J 4 bases, leaving 17 bases between the germline ends. The CDR3 runs 16 residues. CDR3 DNA sequence: TGTGCCAGCAGCCAAGGGTTAGGGGGGTCGCGATACGAGCAGTACTTC. Translation: CASSQGLGGSRYEQYF.

This clonotype showed up just a few times. This chain joins TRBV27 and TRBJ2-7; D is possibly TRBD1 or TRBD2 (6 bases each). Germline-derived CDR1 and CDR2 are MNHEY and SMNVEV (reference sequence). Between the trimmed V and J ends, which lost 5 bases and 0 bases, there was a span of 14 bases. CDR3 length equals 15 residues. This chain's CDR3 is CASSDTGTYSYEQYF. In nucleotides, the CDR3 is TGTGCCAGCAGTGACACAGGGACTTACTCCTACGAGCAGTACTTC.

This clonotype was detected once. The CDR3 is CASSLALRGADTQYF. The CDR3 region has the DNA TGTGCCAGCAGCTTAGCGTTACGGGGGGCAGATACGCAGTATTTT. The genes are TRBV7-6 and TRBJ2-3; 7 nucleotides match TRBD2. V was clipped by 0 bases and J by 4 bases; unmatched bases: 4. In germline, CDR1 is SGHVS, CDR2 FNYEAQ. The CDR3 covers 15 residues.

V and J are TRBV12-3 or TRBV12-4 and TRBJ2-5, with TRBD1 matching 7 bases. The length of the CDR3 is 14 residues. J was trimmed by 2 bases and V by 10 bases; bases with no gene match: 10. DNA for the CDR3: TGTGCCACCTCCTGGGGCAGGGGGCAAGAGACCCAGTACTTC. It yields the protein CATSWGRGQETQYF.

The chain employs TRBV3-1 and TRBJ2-7, with D perhaps matching TRBD2 (6 bases). Germline V gene lookup returns CDR1 LGHDT and CDR2 YNNKEL (reference sequence). This CDR3 has 16 amino acids. Trimming removed 3 bases from V and 1 base from J, with 16 bases in between. CDR3 in DNA: TGTGCCAGCAGCCAGTATTCAATGGGGGGATCCTACGAGCAGTACTTC. Amino acid sequence: CASSQYSMGGSYEQYF.

This sequence joins TRBV29-1 and TRBJ2-7; D could derive from TRBD1 or TRBD2 (6 bases each). The CDR3 sequence is 13 residues long. V shed 6 bases and J shed 0 bases, with 12 bases lying between them. Germline assignment: CDR1 SQVTM and CDR2 ANQGSEA. Here the CDR3 reads CSVTGGSSYEQYF. CDR3 bases: TGCAGCGTGACAGGAGGGAGCTCCTACGAGCAGTACTTC.

A remark on this clonotype: Given a much more abundant clone one base away, this may be a read error. The rearrangement links TRBV29-1 to TRBJ2-5; D is unclear. Trimming removed 4 bases from V and 6 bases from J, with 12 bases in between. This CDR3 has 12 amino acids. The germline V gene encodes CDR1 SQVTM and CDR2 ANQGSEA. The DNA for the CDR3 is TGCAGCGTTGTGGGCGATGGGAAGACCCAGTACTTC. It translates to CSVVGDGKTQYF.

The chain couples TRBV20-1 to TRBJ2-1; D not resolved. Gene TRBJ2-7 matches the end of the DNA better, so the J call may be wrong. The CDR3 consists of 14 residues. The germline CDR1 and CDR2 sequences are DFQATT and SNEGSKA (reference sequence). DNA of the CDR3: TGCAGTGCTAGAGAGCAGAGAACCGGGCGAGAGCAGTACTTC. Protein: CSAREQRTGREQYF.

The chain links TRBV5-1 to TRBJ2-1; TRBD2 agrees at 8 bases. Trimming removed 3 bases from V and 5 bases from J; junction bases left unmatched: 10. CDR3 length: 16 residues. The germline V gene encodes CDR1 SGHRS and CDR2 YFSETQ. CDR3 sequence: CASSSGTRAAHNEQFF. As DNA, the CDR3 is TGCGCCAGCAGCTCCGGGACTAGAGCGGCTCACAATGAGCAGTTCTTC.

The rearrangement joins TRBV20-1 to TRBJ2-3, with D possibly matching TRBD2 (5 bases). Trimming removed 3 bases from V and 2 bases from J, with 9 bases in between. Germline assignment: CDR1 DFQATT and CDR2 SNEGSKA (reference sequence). CDR3 length: 13 residues. The CDR3 nucleotides are TGCAGTGCTAGGGGGAGCCACACAGATACGCAGTATTTT. Translating it yields CSARGSHTDTQYF.

V is TRBV12-3 or TRBV12-4 and J is TRBJ1-5, with D possibly TRBD1 on 6 matching bases. The CDR3 sequence is 15 residues long. With 7 bases removed from V and 6 bases from J, the gap between germline ends came to 19 bases. CDR3 sequence (DNA): TGTGCCAGCACCAAGGCAGGGGCGGGGGGTCAGCCCCAGCATTTT. Encoded protein: CASTKAGAGGQPQHF.

The chain is built from TRBV6-2 or TRBV6-3 and TRBJ2-5, with D possibly TRBD2 on 6 matching bases. The CDR3 spans 14 residues. The germline gives CDR1 MNHEY, CDR2 SVGEGT. V was clipped by 6 bases and J by 3 bases, with 14 bases between them. The CDR3 DNA reads TGTGCCAGCAGCCCCCGGGACTTCGAAGAGACCCAGTACTTC. The encoded protein is CASSPRDFEETQYF.

The table lists this clonotype with a few counts. The chain links TRBV29-1 to TRBJ2-7; D gene ambiguous. CDR3 length equals 11 residues. Germline values: CDR1 SQVTM, CDR2 ANQGSEA. V lost 5 bases, J lost 2 bases, and 7 bases lay in between. The DNA for the CDR3 is TGCAGCGTTCAGGATACCTACGAGCAGTACTTC. It specifies CSVQDTYEQYF.

The chain is built from TRBV20-1 and TRBJ2-2, with 11 bases matching TRBD2. The trim removed 5 bases at V and 4 bases at J, leaving 6 bases unmatched. Germline assignment: CDR1 DFQATT and CDR2 SNEGSKA (reference sequence). This CDR3 has 15 amino acids. CDR3 loop: CSARGTSGFTGELFF. CDR3 nucleotide sequence: TGCAGTGCTCGTGGGACTAGCGGATTCACCGGGGAGCTGTTTTTT.

The CDR3 region is CASSSRLAGFGETQYF. The CDR3 bases are TGTGCCAGCAGCTCCAGACTAGCGGGATTCGGGGAGACCCAGTACTTC. The chain combines TRBV5-6 with TRBJ2-5; 11 bases fit TRBD2. The CDR3 consists of 16 residues. V dropped 3 bases and J dropped 5; count of bases not matched to a gene: 9. CDR1 and CDR2 from the germline V gene are SGHDT and YYEEEE.

The V gene is TRBV27, the J gene TRBJ2-2; TRBD1 might be the D (6 bases). V lost 5 bases to trimming and J lost 7 bases, with 23 bases between them. Germline V lookup: CDR1 MNHEY, CDR2 SMNVEV (reference sequence). The CDR3 sequence is 17 residues long. The CDR3 sequence is CASSPQGQGIHGGELFF. In nucleotides, the CDR3 is TGTGCCAGCAGTCCTCAGGGGCAGGGGATTCACGGCGGGGAGCTGTTTTTT.

On this clonotype itself: A clone one base away is much larger, so this may be a read error. The chain employs TRBV10-3 and TRBJ2-1, with D tentatively TRBD1 (7 bases). Germline V lookup: CDR1 ENHRY, CDR2 SYGVKD. The CDR3 extends over 16 amino acids. For the CDR3, the DNA is TGTGCCACCAGTGAGTCAATCCAGGGGGGCCACAATGAGCAGTTCTTC. Its protein is CATSESIQGGHNEQFF.

CDR3 sequence reads: CASRDPRDRAQETQYF. CDR3 bases: TGTGCCAGCAGAGACCCGCGGGACAGGGCCCAAGAGACCCAGTACTTC. This chain joins TRBV2 and TRBJ2-5; TRBD1 matches at 9 bases. Germline V CDR1 and CDR2: SNHLY, FYNNEI. This CDR3 has 16 amino acids. The ends lost 6 bases at V and 1 base at J; junction bases unmatched: 9.

V usage is TRBV20-1 and J usage is TRBJ2-5, with D uncertain. The germline V and J ends were trimmed by 6 bases and 7 bases, with 12 bases remaining between them. CDR1 DFQATT and CDR2 SNEGSKA come from the germline V gene (reference sequence). The CDR3 extends over 11 amino acids. As DNA, the CDR3 is TGCAGTGCCCCCAACGATTGGACCCAGTACTTC. Its protein product is CSAPNDWTQYF.

This chain connects TRBV27 to TRBJ2-3, with 7 bases aligning to TRBD2. Per germline, CDR1 MNHEY and CDR2 SMNVEV (reference sequence). The CDR3 loop spans 12 amino acids. V shed 8 bases, J shed 7 bases, and the junction held 6 bases outside the gene matches. The CDR3 sequence is CASPKRGNTQYF. DNA of the CDR3: TGTGCCAGCCCCAAGCGGGGTAATACGCAGTATTTT.

This clonotype has a handful of counts. The chain is built from TRBV20-1 and TRBJ2-1; D possibly corresponds to TRBD2 (5 bases). The CDR3 contains 10 residues. Trimming removed 5 bases at V and 10 bases at J, with 9 bases between. Germline CDR1 is DFQATT and CDR2 is SNEGSKA (reference sequence). In DNA form, the CDR3 reads TGCAGTGCTGTCCGACTAGAGCAGTTCTTC. This sequence encodes CSAVRLEQFF.